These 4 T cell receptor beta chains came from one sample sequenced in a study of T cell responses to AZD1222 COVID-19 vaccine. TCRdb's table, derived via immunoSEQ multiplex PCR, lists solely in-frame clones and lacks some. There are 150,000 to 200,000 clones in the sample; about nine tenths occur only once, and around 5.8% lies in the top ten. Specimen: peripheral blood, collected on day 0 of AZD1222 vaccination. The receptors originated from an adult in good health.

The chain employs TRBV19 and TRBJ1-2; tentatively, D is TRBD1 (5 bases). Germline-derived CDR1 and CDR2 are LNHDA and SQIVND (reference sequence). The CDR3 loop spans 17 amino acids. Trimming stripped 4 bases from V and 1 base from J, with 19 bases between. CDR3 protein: CASSTERVRGFNYGYTF. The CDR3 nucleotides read TGTGCCAGTAGTACAGAGAGGGTTCGGGGGTTTAACTATGGCTACACCTTC. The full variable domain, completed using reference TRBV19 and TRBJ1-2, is DGGITQSPKYLFRKEGQNVTLSCEQNLNHDAMYWYRQDPGQGLRLIYYSQIVNDFQKGDIAEGYSVSREKKESFPLTVTSAQKNPTAFYLCASSTERVRGFNYGYTFGSGTRLTVV.

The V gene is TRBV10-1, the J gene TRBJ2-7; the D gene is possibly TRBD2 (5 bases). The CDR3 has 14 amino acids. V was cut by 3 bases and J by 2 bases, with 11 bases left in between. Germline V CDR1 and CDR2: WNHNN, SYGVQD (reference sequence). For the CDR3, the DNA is TGCGCCAGCAGTGACTGGACGGGGACCTACGAGCAGTACTTC. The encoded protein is CASSDWTGTYEQYF.

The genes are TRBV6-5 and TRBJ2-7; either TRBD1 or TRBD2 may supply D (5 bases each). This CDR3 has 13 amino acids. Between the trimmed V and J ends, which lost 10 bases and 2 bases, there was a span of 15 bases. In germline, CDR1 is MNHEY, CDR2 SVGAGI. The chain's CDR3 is CATVGDGPYEQYF. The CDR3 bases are TGTGCCACCGTAGGGGACGGCCCCTACGAGCAGTACTTC.

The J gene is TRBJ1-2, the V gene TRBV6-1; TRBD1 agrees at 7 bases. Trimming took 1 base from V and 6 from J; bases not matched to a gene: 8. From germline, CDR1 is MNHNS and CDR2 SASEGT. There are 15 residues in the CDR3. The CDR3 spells CASSEVGGGIDGYTF. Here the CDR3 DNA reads TGTGCCAGCAGTGAAGTGGGAGGGGGCATAGATGGCTACACCTTC.